The clone carrying this T cell receptor (beta chain) has only one observation. Its target is not known. These data are taken from a study of tumor-infiltrating lymphocytes in primary liver carcinoma. Study information: Sample yields of productive TCRbeta reads, ranging from roughly 3.5 to 7.13 million, were similar across tissue types.

Starting material of around 460 ng total RNA yielded TCR beta cDNA via a constant-region primer. Nested multiplex PCR, run for three rounds with slightly modified ARM-PCR, yielded TCR beta libraries. It was with TRBV1-TRBV30 forward primers and a C-beta reverse primer that the first two PCR rounds were run, at around 10 cycles each. MiXCR, applied by TCRdb to the multiplex PCR reads, yields one record per CDR3 protein. The table lists 100,000 to 150,000 distinct CDR3 sequences, around 60% of them singletons. Joint extraction of RNA and DNA used roughly 19-32 mg of bulk tissue that was unsorted. The study enrolled treatment-naive patients with chronic HBV infection. The CDR3 sequence is 14 residues long. The germline CDR1 and CDR2 sequences are MNHEY and SVGEGT. Trimming at V came to 7 bases and at J to 3 bases, leaving 8 bases not matched to a gene. General observations from the study: Paired tumor-adjacent and tumor-blood samples overlapped less than tumor region pairs did.

The sequenced sample was liver tumor tissue from sampling region 3. Indicated subset: tumor region T3, left-lateral pole. This clonotype was obtained from an older woman with primary liver carcinoma and hepatitis B virus infection. The rearrangement links TRBV6-2 or TRBV6-3 to TRBJ1-1; 7 nucleotides match TRBD1. The chain's CDR3 is CASNDRALDTEAFF. The CDR3 DNA reads as TGTGCCAGCAACGACAGGGCCCTGGACACTGAAGCTTTCTTT.